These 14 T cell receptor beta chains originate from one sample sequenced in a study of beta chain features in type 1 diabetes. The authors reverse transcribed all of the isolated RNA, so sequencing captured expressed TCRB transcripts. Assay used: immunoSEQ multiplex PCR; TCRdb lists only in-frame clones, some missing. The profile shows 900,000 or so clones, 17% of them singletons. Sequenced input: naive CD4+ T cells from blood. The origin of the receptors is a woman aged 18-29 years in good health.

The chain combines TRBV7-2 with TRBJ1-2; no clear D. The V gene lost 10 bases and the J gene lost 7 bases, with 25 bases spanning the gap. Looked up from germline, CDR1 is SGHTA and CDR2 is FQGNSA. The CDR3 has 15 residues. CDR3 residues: CATTLDDSLVTGYTF. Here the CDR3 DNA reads TGTGCCACCACCCTAGACGACTCCCTTGTCACTGGCTACACCTTC.

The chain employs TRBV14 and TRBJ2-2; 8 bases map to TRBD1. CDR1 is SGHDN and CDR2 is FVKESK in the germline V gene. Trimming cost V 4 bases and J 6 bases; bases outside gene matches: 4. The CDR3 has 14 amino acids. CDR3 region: CASSPGGGAGELFF. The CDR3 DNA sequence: TGTGCCAGCAGCCCAGGGGGCGGTGCCGGGGAGCTGTTTTTT.

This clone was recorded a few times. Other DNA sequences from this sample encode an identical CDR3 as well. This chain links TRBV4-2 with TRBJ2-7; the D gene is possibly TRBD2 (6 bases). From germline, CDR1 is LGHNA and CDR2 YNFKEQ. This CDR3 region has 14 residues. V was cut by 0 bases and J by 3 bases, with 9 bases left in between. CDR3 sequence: CASSQDRGIYEQYF. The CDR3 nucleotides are TGTGCCAGCAGCCAAGATCGGGGGATCTACGAGCAGTACTTC.

The CDR3 loop is CASSFGTSGTDTQYF. The CDR3 DNA follows: TGTGCCAGCAGTTTCGGGACTAGCGGCACAGATACGCAGTATTTT. The J gene is TRBJ2-3, the V gene TRBV28; 10 nucleotides align to TRBD2. V lost 3 bases and J lost 1; bases outside the gene matches: 1. Germline values: CDR1 MDHEN, CDR2 SYDVKM. The CDR3 is 15 residues long. The variable domain in full, with the rest retrieved from reference TRBV28 and TRBJ2-3, is DVKVTQSSRYLVKRTGEKVFLECVQDMDHENMFWYRQDPGLGLRLIYFSYDVKMKEKGDIPEGYSVSREKKERFSLILESASTNQTSMYLCASSFGTSGTDTQYFGPGTRLTVL.

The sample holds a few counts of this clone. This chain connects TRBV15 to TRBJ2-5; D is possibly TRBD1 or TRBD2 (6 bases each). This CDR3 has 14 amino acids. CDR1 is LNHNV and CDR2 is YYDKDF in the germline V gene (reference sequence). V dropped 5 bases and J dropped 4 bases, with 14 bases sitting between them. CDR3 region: CATSRLGGLETQYF. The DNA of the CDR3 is TGTGCCACCAGCCGGCTAGGGGGGCTAGAGACCCAGTACTTC.

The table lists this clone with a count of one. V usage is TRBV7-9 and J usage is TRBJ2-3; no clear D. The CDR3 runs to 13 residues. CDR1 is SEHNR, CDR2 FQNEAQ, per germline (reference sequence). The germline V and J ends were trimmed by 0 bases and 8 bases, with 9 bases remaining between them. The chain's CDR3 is CASSLAIGSTQYF. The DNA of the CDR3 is TGTGCCAGCAGCTTAGCTATAGGAAGTACGCAGTATTTT.

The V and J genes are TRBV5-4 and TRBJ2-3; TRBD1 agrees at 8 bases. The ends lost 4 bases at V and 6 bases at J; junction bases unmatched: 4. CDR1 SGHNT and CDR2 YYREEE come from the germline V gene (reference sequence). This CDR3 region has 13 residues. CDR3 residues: CASSKTGGDTQYF. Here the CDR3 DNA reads TGTGCCAGCAGCAAAACAGGGGGGGATACGCAGTATTTT.

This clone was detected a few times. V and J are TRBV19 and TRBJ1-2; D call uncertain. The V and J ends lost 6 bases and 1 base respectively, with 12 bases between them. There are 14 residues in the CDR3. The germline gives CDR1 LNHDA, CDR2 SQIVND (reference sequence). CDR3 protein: CASSPGSRNYGYTF. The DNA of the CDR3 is TGTGCCAGTAGCCCGGGATCTCGTAACTATGGCTACACCTTC.

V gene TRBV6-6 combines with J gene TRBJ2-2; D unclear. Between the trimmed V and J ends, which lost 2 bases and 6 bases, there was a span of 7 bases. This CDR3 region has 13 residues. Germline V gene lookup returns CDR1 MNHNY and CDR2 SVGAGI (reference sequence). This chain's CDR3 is CASSYRWSGELFF. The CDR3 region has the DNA TGTGCCAGCAGTTACCGGTGGTCCGGGGAGCTGTTTTTT.

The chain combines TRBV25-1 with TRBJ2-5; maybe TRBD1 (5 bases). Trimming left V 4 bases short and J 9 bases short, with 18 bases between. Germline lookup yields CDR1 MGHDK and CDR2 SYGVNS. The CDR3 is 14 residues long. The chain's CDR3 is CASSGGATRRPQYF. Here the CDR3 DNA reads TGTGCCAGCAGTGGGGGCGCTACCCGTAGACCCCAGTACTTC.

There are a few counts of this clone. The CDR3 nucleotides are TGTGCCAGCAGCAAAGAGGGGGACAGCTACGAGCAGTACTTC. Amino acid sequence: CASSKEGDSYEQYF. The chain employs TRBV21-1 and TRBJ2-7; the D call TRBD1 from the table was never checked on the DNA. TRBV21-1 is a pseudogene locus. The length of the CDR3 is 14 residues.

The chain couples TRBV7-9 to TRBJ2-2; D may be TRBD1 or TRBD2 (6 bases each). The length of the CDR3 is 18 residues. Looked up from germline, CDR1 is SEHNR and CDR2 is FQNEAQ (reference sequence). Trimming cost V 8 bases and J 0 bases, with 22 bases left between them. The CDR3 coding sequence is TGTGCCAGCGCCAAATCCCGGGGGCGCTCGACGAACACCGGGGAGCTGTTTTTT. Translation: CASAKSRGRSTNTGELFF. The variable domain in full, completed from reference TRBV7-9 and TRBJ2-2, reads DTGVSQNPRHKITKRGQNVTFRCDPISEHNRLYWYRQTLGQGPEFLTYFQNEAQLEKSRLLSDRFSAERPKGSFSTLEIQRTEQGDSAMYLCASAKSRGRSTNTGELFFGEGSRLTVL.

The CDR3 DNA reads TGCGCCAGCAGCCAAGAGTTCCAGGGGCAAGTCTACGAGCAGTACTTC. It encodes CASSQEFQGQVYEQYF. The chain joins TRBV4-3 to TRBJ2-5; D is perhaps TRBD1 (6 bases). TRBJ2-7 explains the end of the DNA better; the J call may be wrong. Germline V CDR1 and CDR2: LGHNA, YSLEER. This CDR3 is built from 16 residues.

The CDR3 nucleotides are TGTGCCTGGCCCCAAAAGCGGGAGAGCTACAATGAGCAGTTCTTC. Its translation is CAWPQKRESYNEQFF. This chain links TRBV30 with TRBJ2-1; 8 nucleotides match TRBD2. CDR1 GTSNPN and CDR2 SVGIG come from the germline V gene (reference sequence). The V and J ends lost 5 bases and 3 bases, in that order; junction bases with no gene match: 9. The CDR3 length is 15 residues.